Below are 18 T cell receptor beta chains sequenced from a single sample in a study of T cells after posttransplantation cyclophosphamide. The data were produced by immunoSEQ multiplex PCR, yet TCRdb's version contains in-frame clones alone and is incomplete. The data show 34,000 or so clones, 90% to 95% seen once. The naive gate required viable CD3+CD4+ or CD3+CD8+ cells with CCR7+CD45RA+CD45RO-CD95-CD27+CD28+ phenotype. Sequenced sample: naive CD4+ T cells sorted from blood. The receptor source for this set is a man aged 30 to 39 in good health and a related stem cell transplant donor.

J is TRBJ2-7 and V is TRBV19, with D perhaps matching TRBD2 (6 bases). Deletions cut 7 bases from V and 2 bases from J, with 12 bases between. This CDR3 is built from 13 residues. Germline lookup yields CDR1 LNHDA and CDR2 SQIVND (reference sequence). This CDR3 reads CASKGLAAYEQYF. The CDR3 DNA is TGTGCCAGTAAGGGACTCGCGGCCTACGAGCAGTACTTC.

Details on this clone: One end of the junction is discordant with germline, which a read error may explain. The same CDR3 arises from other DNA sequences in this sample as well. The V and J genes are TRBV5-1 and TRBJ1-6, with a tentative D call TRBD1 (5 bases). Germline V lookup: CDR1 SGHRS, CDR2 YFSETQ. This CDR3 contains 16 residues. The CDR3 sequence is CASSLVLAGGNSPLHF. The CDR3 region has the DNA TGCGCCAGCAGCTTGGTTCTCGCCGGGGGTAATTCCCCCCTCCACTTT.

This clone was counted once. CDR3 sequence: CASSTGQGESQPQHF. The CDR3 coding sequence is TGCGCCAGCAGCACTGGACAGGGGGAGAGCCAGCCCCAGCATTTT. The rearrangement joins TRBV5-1 to TRBJ1-5; 10 bases line up with TRBD1. Trimming at V came to 4 bases and at J to 7 bases, leaving 8 bases not matched to a gene. The length of the CDR3 is 15 residues. Germline V gene data show CDR1 as SGHRS and CDR2 as YFSETQ. Based on the CDR3 plus reference TRBV5-1 and TRBJ1-5, the full variable domain is KAGVTQTPRYLIKTRGQQVTLSCSPISGHRSVSWYQQTPGQGLQFLFEYFSETQRNKGNFPGRFSGRQFSNSRSEMNVSTLELGDSALYLCASSTGQGESQPQHFGDGTRLSIL.

The CDR3 nucleotides read TGCGCCAGCAGCCAAGATCCTGGGAGAGGGGGCACTGAAGCTTTCTTT. The encoded protein is CASSQDPGRGGTEAFF. The chain links TRBV4-1 to TRBJ1-1; TRBD1 is a possible D gene (6 bases). Germline values: CDR1 MGHRA, CDR2 YSYEKL. Deletions cut 0 bases from V and 4 bases from J, with 15 bases between. The CDR3 has 16 residues.

Only a few counts were recorded for this clone. The genes are TRBV2 and TRBJ2-7; D remains unclear. The germline V gene has CDR1 SNHLY and CDR2 FYNNEI. The CDR3 length is 12 residues. V was cut by 3 bases and J by 4 bases, with 7 bases left in between. The CDR3 DNA is TGTGCCAGCAGTGATCGCGTGTACGAGCAGTACTTC. It translates to CASSDRVYEQYF.

The rearrangement uses TRBV18 and TRBJ1-1; 12 bases are a match to TRBD1. The germline V gene has CDR1 KGHSH and CDR2 LQKENI. Trimming removed 0 bases from V and 6 bases from J; junction bases left unmatched: 8. The CDR3 sequence is 17 residues long. CDR3: CASSPPGTGGGGAEAFF. CDR3 DNA: TGTGCCAGCTCACCACCCGGGACAGGGGGCGGAGGGGCTGAAGCTTTCTTT.

This CDR3 is CASIKMTGGAFYGYTF. CDR3 DNA: TGTGCCAGCATTAAGATGACAGGGGGCGCTTTCTATGGCTACACCTTC. The V call is TRBV27, the J call TRBJ1-2; 10 bases agree with TRBD1. Looked up from germline, CDR1 is MNHEY and CDR2 is SMNVEV (reference sequence). V trimming: 7 bases; J trimming: 4 bases; junction bases outside the gene matches: 12. CDR3 size: 16 residues.

V gene TRBV5-1 combines with J gene TRBJ2-7; 10 nucleotides align to TRBD2. The V and J ends lost 0 bases and 2 bases, in that order; junction bases with no gene match: 2. Germline V gene sequence: CDR1 SGHRS, CDR2 YFSETQ. The CDR3 contains 15 residues. The CDR3 protein is CASSLVAGGTYEQYF. In DNA, the CDR3 is TGCGCCAGCAGCTTGGTAGCGGGGGGTACCTACGAGCAGTACTTC.

The rearrangement links TRBV19 to TRBJ2-3, with TRBD1 as a possible D gene (6 bases). This CDR3 has 15 amino acids. Germline V gives CDR1 LNHDA, CDR2 SQIVND (reference sequence). V lost 0 bases, J lost 0 bases, and 7 bases lay in between. CDR3 amino acids: CASSIDRGSTDTQYF. CDR3 DNA: TGTGCCAGTAGTATAGACAGGGGTAGCACAGATACGCAGTATTTT.

The chain couples TRBV18 to TRBJ1-6; the D is unclear. This CDR3 comprises 16 residues. CDR1 is KGHSH, CDR2 LQKENI, per germline. V lost 4 bases to trimming and J lost 2 bases, with 12 bases between them. The CDR3 loop is CASSRAAQTYNSPLHF. For the CDR3, the DNA is TGTGCCAGCTCACGGGCAGCCCAAACCTATAATTCACCCCTCCACTTT.

The V gene is TRBV29-1, the J gene TRBJ2-7; unclear D gene. The CDR3 consists of 13 residues. Trimming left V 0 bases short and J 0 bases short, with 6 bases between. Per the germline V gene, CDR1 is SQVTM and CDR2 is ANQGSEA. CDR3 in amino acids: CSVEDRASYEQYF. CDR3 DNA: TGCAGCGTTGAAGATCGAGCCTCCTACGAGCAGTACTTC.

In DNA, the CDR3 is TGTGCCAGCTCACGCCGGGACAGTAGCTACAATGAGCAGTTCTTC. Translating it yields CASSRRDSSYNEQFF. The chain joins TRBV18 to TRBJ2-1; TRBD1 matches at 7 bases. The CDR3 consists of 15 residues. The V and J ends lost 4 bases and 3 bases, in that order; junction bases with no gene match: 6. Germline values: CDR1 KGHSH, CDR2 LQKENI. The full variable domain, in which reference TRBV18 and TRBJ2-1 provide the parts outside the CDR3, is NAGVMQNPRHLVRRRGQEARLRCSPMKGHSHVYWYRQLPEEGLKFMVYLQKENIIDESGMPKERFSAEFPKEGPSILRIQQVVRGDSAAYFCASSRRDSSYNEQFFGPGTRLTVL.

This chain joins TRBV4-2 and TRBJ1-2; D unresolved. Looked up from germline, CDR1 is LGHNA and CDR2 is YNFKEQ. The CDR3 covers 15 residues. Trimming cost V 0 bases and J 4 bases, with 12 bases left between them. For the CDR3, the DNA is TGTGCCAGCAGCCAAGATGTTTCCGGAGTCTATGGCTACACCTTC. Translation gives CASSQDVSGVYGYTF.

The chain joins TRBV6-1 to TRBJ1-5; TRBD1 aligns across 9 bases. The CDR3 covers 14 residues. J lost 8 bases, V lost 6 bases, and 8 bases had no gene match. CDR1 and CDR2 (germline): MNHNS, SASEGT. The CDR3: CASRTPGQGEPQHF. The CDR3 DNA follows: TGTGCCAGCAGGACCCCGGGACAGGGAGAGCCCCAGCATTTT.

The V gene is TRBV7-9, the J gene TRBJ2-1; TRBD2 agrees at 11 bases. Per the germline V gene, CDR1 is SEHNR and CDR2 is FQNEAQ (reference sequence). The V gene end was trimmed by 0 bases and the J gene end by 5 bases; junction bases not matched to a gene: 9. The CDR3 runs 18 residues. The CDR3 coding sequence is TGTGCCAGCAGCTTAGCGCAACTAGCGGGGGCCTGGGACAATGAGCAGTTCTTC. It specifies CASSLAQLAGAWDNEQFF. Variable domain in full (rest from reference TRBV7-9 and TRBJ2-1): DTGVSQNPRHKITKRGQNVTFRCDPISEHNRLYWYRQTLGQGPEFLTYFQNEAQLEKSRLLSDRFSAERPKGSFSTLEIQRTEQGDSAMYLCASSLAQLAGAWDNEQFFGPGTRLTVL.

The V call is TRBV9, the J call TRBJ2-7; D call uncertain. Per germline, CDR1 SGDLS and CDR2 YYNGEE. V gave up 5 bases and J gave up 2 bases, with 17 bases separating them. The CDR3 is made up of 15 amino acids. The CDR3 region is CASSRTASAPYEQYF. In DNA, the CDR3 is TGTGCCAGCAGTCGTACAGCTTCAGCCCCCTACGAGCAGTACTTC.

The chain carries TRBV5-1 and TRBJ2-7; TRBD1 might be the D (5 bases). Trimming cost V 0 bases and J 2 bases, with 12 bases left between them. The CDR3 extends over 15 amino acids. Germline-derived CDR1 and CDR2 are SGHRS and YFSETQ. The CDR3 DNA reads as TGCGCCAGCAGCTTGGAAGTCGGACACCCCTACGAGCAGTACTTC. This gives the protein CASSLEVGHPYEQYF. Complete variable domain (other parts from reference TRBV5-1 and TRBJ2-7): KAGVTQTPRYLIKTRGQQVTLSCSPISGHRSVSWYQQTPGQGLQFLFEYFSETQRNKGNFPGRFSGRQFSNSRSEMNVSTLELGDSALYLCASSLEVGHPYEQYFGPGTRLTVT.

The chain is built from TRBV5-8 and TRBJ2-1; 7 nucleotides match TRBD2. The CDR3 length is 13 residues. The junction had 2 bases not matched to a gene; V was cut back by 2 bases and J by 6 bases. Looked up from germline, CDR1 is SGHTS and CDR2 is YDEGEE. CDR3 nucleotide sequence: TGTGCCAGCAGCTTCGGGGGGTCCAATGAGCAGTTCTTC. The encoded protein is CASSFGGSNEQFF.